Sequencing of this T cell receptor beta chain was carried out in a study of T cells expressing NK-cell markers. Scientists made TCR beta cDNA using 5'RACE template switching with UMIs. TCRdb derives one entry per CDR3 protein from the 5' RACE reads, leaving out DNA. This sample contains about 460,000 distinct CDR3 sequences. This CDR3 region has 12 residues. CDR1 and CDR2 from the germline V gene are DFQATT and SNEGSKA (reference sequence). The material sequenced was blood T cells: a sorted CD56 or NKG2C T cell subset, CD4+ or CD8+ T cells, or bulk PBMC T cells (not recorded which). The source is a woman between 50 and 59 years old in good health. The gene calls are TRBV20-1 and TRBJ2-3. CDR3 residues: CSARGSVYTQYF.